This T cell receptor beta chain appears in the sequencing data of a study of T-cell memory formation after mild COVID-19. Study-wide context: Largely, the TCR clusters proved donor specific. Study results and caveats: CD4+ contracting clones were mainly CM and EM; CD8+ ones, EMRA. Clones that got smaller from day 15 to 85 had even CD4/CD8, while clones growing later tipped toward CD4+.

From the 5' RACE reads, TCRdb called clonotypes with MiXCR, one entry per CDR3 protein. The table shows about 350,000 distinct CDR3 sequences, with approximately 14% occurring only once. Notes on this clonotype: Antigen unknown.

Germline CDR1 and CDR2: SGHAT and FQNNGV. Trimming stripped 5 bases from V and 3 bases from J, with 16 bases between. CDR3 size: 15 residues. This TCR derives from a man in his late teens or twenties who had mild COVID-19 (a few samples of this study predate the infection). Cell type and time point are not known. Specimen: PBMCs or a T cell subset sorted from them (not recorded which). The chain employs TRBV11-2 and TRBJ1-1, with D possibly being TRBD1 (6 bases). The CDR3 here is CASSQHARGYTEAFF. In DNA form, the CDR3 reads TGTGCCAGCAGCCAGCACGCCAGGGGATACACTGAAGCTTTCTTT.